The 23 T cell receptor beta chains below come from one sample, sequenced in a study of shared clonotypes between healthy human individuals. The table came from immunoSEQ multiplex PCR; TCRdb's copy has only in-frame clones and leaves some out. The sample lists 170,000 or so clones; 65% to 80% were seen once. Specimen: memory CD4+ T cells sorted from blood. Subset indicated: CD45RA-negative fraction. The receptors shown here come from a man aged 25 to 40 in good health.

Details on this clone: One end of the junction varies from germline; a read error may be responsible. The rearrangement joins TRBV9 to TRBJ2-1; TRBD2 aligns across 7 bases. CDR3 length: 17 amino acids. The germline CDR1 and CDR2 sequences are SGDLS and YYNGEE. CDR3 sequence (DNA): TGTGCCAGCGGCGTAGACCTTTGGGCGGGAGTCATGAATGAGCAGTTCTTC. This gives the protein CASGVDLWAGVMNEQFF.

This chain uses TRBV29-1 with TRBJ2-1, with 9 bases matching TRBD1. The CDR3 spans 12 residues. Losses at the gene ends were 8 bases for V and 8 bases for J; bases not matched to a gene: 7. Germline CDR1 and CDR2: SQVTM and ANQGSEA. Here the CDR3 DNA reads TGCAGCCTCAGAACAGGGGGCGATGAGCAGTTCTTC. Protein: CSLRTGGDEQFF.

The CDR3 nucleotides read TGCGCCAGCAGCTCCCGGACAGGGGGCATGAACACTGAAGCTTTCTTT. Its protein is CASSSRTGGMNTEAFF. The J gene is TRBJ1-1, the V gene TRBV5-1, with TRBD1 identical over 11 bases. The length of the CDR3 is 16 residues. After removal of 3 bases from V and 0 bases from J, the junction contained 4 bases not matched to a gene. Per the germline V gene, CDR1 is SGHRS and CDR2 is YFSETQ. Together with reference TRBV5-1 and TRBJ1-1, the CDR3 gives the full variable domain: KAGVTQTPRYLIKTRGQQVTLSCSPISGHRSVSWYQQTPGQGLQFLFEYFSETQRNKGNFPGRFSGRQFSNSRSEMNVSTLELGDSALYLCASSSRTGGMNTEAFFGQGTRLTVV.

The CDR3 bases are TGCAGTCCAGATAGACAGGGTGAGCAGTACTTC. Its protein is CSPDRQGEQYF. The chain links TRBV20-1 to TRBJ2-7, with 7 bases fitting TRBD1. V lost 8 bases, J lost 7 bases, and 8 bases stayed unmatched. The germline CDR1 and CDR2 sequences are DFQATT and SNEGSKA (reference sequence). This CDR3 has 11 residues.

This clone was counted a few times. The chain combines TRBV25-1 with TRBJ1-4; D gene ambiguous. Looked up from germline, CDR1 is MGHDK and CDR2 is SYGVNS. Trimming shortened V by 4 bases and J by 8 bases, and 14 bases separated the two germline ends. CDR3 length: 14 residues. The DNA of the CDR3 is TGTGCCAGCAGTGTCCCCTTGTATGGCGAAAAACTGTTTTTT. It is translated as CASSVPLYGEKLFF.

This clone was seen only a few times. The V and J genes are TRBV28 and TRBJ1-1; maybe TRBD1 (6 bases). The CDR3 totals 13 residues. The V gene's germline CDR1 is MDHEN and CDR2 SYDVKM. Between the trimmed V and J ends, which lost 6 bases and 7 bases, there was a span of 15 bases. The CDR3 reads CASRQWIGGEAFF. The CDR3 DNA is TGTGCCAGCAGACAGTGGATAGGGGGTGAAGCTTTCTTT.

The sample holds a few counts of this clone. The J gene is TRBJ2-3, the V gene TRBV6-5; D is unclear. This CDR3 contains 12 residues. Trimming left V 6 bases short and J 8 bases short, with 12 bases between. Germline values: CDR1 MNHEY, CDR2 SVGAGI. The CDR3 loop is CASSHDLGTQYF. The CDR3 DNA is TGTGCCAGCAGCCATGACCTGGGTACGCAGTATTTT.

The chain has TRBV6-6 and TRBJ2-5; 10 positions match TRBD2. This CDR3 is 14 amino acids long. Trimming cost V 7 bases and J 1 base; bases outside gene matches: 3. Per the germline V gene, CDR1 is MNHNY and CDR2 is SVGAGI (reference sequence). The CDR3 region is CASKGLAIQETQYF. The CDR3 DNA is TGTGCCAGCAAGGGACTAGCGATCCAAGAGACCCAGTACTTC.

The genes are TRBV7-8 and TRBJ2-1; TRBD2 agrees at 7 bases. With V trimmed by 1 base and J by 3 bases, 3 bases remained unmatched. CDR1 SGHVS and CDR2 FQNEAQ come from the germline V gene. There are 15 residues in the CDR3. In DNA form, the CDR3 reads TGTGCCAGCAGCTTAGGACTAGCTCTCTACAATGAGCAGTTCTTC. This codes for CASSLGLALYNEQFF.

This chain connects TRBV19 to TRBJ1-5, with D possibly matching TRBD1 (6 bases). The germline V gene encodes CDR1 LNHDA and CDR2 SQIVND (reference sequence). V shed 5 bases and J shed 6 bases, with 17 bases lying between them. The CDR3 spans 15 residues. The DNA for the CDR3 is TGTGCCAGTAGTGCCAAACAGGGATTCGTTCAGCCCCAGCATTTT. Amino acid sequence: CASSAKQGFVQPQHF.

The CDR3 spells CASSPSGLSQETQYF. The CDR3 DNA follows: TGTGCCAGCAGCCCCTCGGGGTTATCACAAGAGACCCAGTACTTC. The genes are TRBV5-8 and TRBJ2-5; possibly TRBD2 for D (5 bases). Germline V lookup: CDR1 SGHTS, CDR2 YDEGEE. The CDR3 runs 15 residues. V shed 4 bases and J shed 2 bases, with 15 bases lying between them. The variable domain in full, completed from reference TRBV5-8 and TRBJ2-5, reads EAGVTQSPTHLIKTRGQQATLRCSPISGHTSVYWYQQALGLGLQFLLWYDEGEERNRGNFPPRFSGRQFPNYSSELNVNALELEDSALYLCASSPSGLSQETQYFGPGTRLLVL.

The chain employs TRBV11-2 and TRBJ1-4; D call uncertain. CDR1 is SGHAT, CDR2 FQNNGV, per germline. This CDR3 contains 14 residues. V was cut by 5 bases and J by 3 bases, with 10 bases left in between. The CDR3 DNA sequence: TGTGCCAGCAGCCCAGGCGGAGCTAATGAAAAACTGTTTTTT. Protein product: CASSPGGANEKLFF. The full variable domain, its missing parts supplied by reference TRBV11-2 and TRBJ1-4, is EAGVAQSPRYKIIEKRQSVAFWCNPISGHATLYWYQQILGQGPKLLIQFQNNGVVDDSQLPKDRFSAERLKGVDSTLKIQPAKLEDSAVYLCASSPGGANEKLFFGSGTQLSVL.

This clone was seen ten or more times. The chain is built from TRBV7-9 and TRBJ2-7; TRBD2 matches 13 bases. V shed 5 bases, J shed 6 bases, and the junction held 7 bases outside the gene matches. The CDR3 totals 15 residues. Germline V gene data show CDR1 as SEHNR and CDR2 as FQNEAQ (reference sequence). CDR3 sequence: CASSLLAGGPGEQYF. CDR3 DNA sequence: TGTGCCAGCAGCCTACTAGCGGGAGGGCCGGGCGAGCAGTACTTC.

The V gene is TRBV4-2, the J gene TRBJ2-1; TRBD2 might be the D (5 bases). Trimming took 0 bases from V and 0 from J, leaving 12 bases between them. CDR1 is LGHNA and CDR2 is YNFKEQ in the germline V gene. The CDR3 is 17 residues long. The CDR3 nucleotides read TGTGCCAGCAGCCAAGAGGGTAGTGGGAGCTCCTACAATGAGCAGTTCTTC. As protein: CASSQEGSGSSYNEQFF.

The J gene is TRBJ1-5, the V gene TRBV18; tentative D call: TRBD1 (5 bases). There are 12 residues in the CDR3. Trimming took 5 bases from V and 7 from J, leaving 9 bases between them. Germline V gene lookup returns CDR1 KGHSH and CDR2 LQKENI. The CDR3 is CASSVGEQPQHF. The CDR3 bases are TGTGCCAGCTCAGTGGGGGAACAGCCCCAGCATTTT.

The chain recombines TRBV7-9 with TRBJ2-5; D possibly corresponds to TRBD1 (5 bases). The CDR3 has 13 residues. Germline V gives CDR1 SEHNR, CDR2 FQNEAQ (reference sequence). The V end lost 6 bases, the J end lost 2 bases, and 10 bases lay between the germline ends. The CDR3 loop reads CASRDRDQETQYF. Written as DNA, the CDR3 is TGTGCCAGCAGAGACAGAGATCAAGAGACCCAGTACTTC.

V and J are TRBV18 and TRBJ2-4; D uncertain. The CDR3 extends over 14 amino acids. Trimming removed 3 bases at V and 6 bases at J, with 12 bases between. Germline loops: CDR1 KGHSH, CDR2 LQKENI. CDR3 sequence (DNA): TGTGCCAGCTCACCTTTCTCGTCCCCAAACATTCAGTACTTC. It yields the protein CASSPFSSPNIQYF.

The CDR3 DNA reads TGTGCCAGCTCCTCAGGTGGCTCAGATACGCAGTATTTT. Protein sequence: CASSSGGSDTQYF. The chain is built from TRBV18 and TRBJ2-3; D not resolved. The CDR3 has 13 residues. V was clipped by 6 bases and J by 4 bases, with 11 bases between them. CDR1 and CDR2 from the germline V gene are KGHSH and LQKENI.

The chain joins TRBV5-6 to TRBJ2-5, with 11 bases fitting TRBD1. The ends lost 2 bases at V and 4 bases at J; junction bases unmatched: 7. CDR3 length equals 16 residues. CDR1 and CDR2 (germline): SGHDT, YYEEEE. The CDR3 coding sequence is TGTGCCAGCAGCTTACCGGGACAGGGGGTAGGAGAGACCCAGTACTTC. It specifies CASSLPGQGVGETQYF.

The chain recombines TRBV6-1 with TRBJ2-6; D not certain. CDR1 and CDR2 (germline): MNHNS, SASEGT. V was clipped by 4 bases and J by 1 base, with 5 bases between them. This CDR3 spans 14 amino acids. The CDR3 bases are TGTGCCAGCAGTGGCCTGTCTGGGGCCAACGTCCTGACTTTC. As protein: CASSGLSGANVLTF.

This clone turned up a few times. The chain joins TRBV6-6 to TRBJ2-2; D possibly corresponds to TRBD2 (5 bases). This CDR3 contains 13 residues. Looked up from germline, CDR1 is MNHNY and CDR2 is SVGAGI (reference sequence). V lost 2 bases and J 14 bases, leaving 15 bases between the germline ends. This chain's CDR3 is CASSYSERDGLFF. The CDR3 nucleotides are TGTGCCAGCAGTTACAGTGAACGGGATGGCCTGTTTTTT.

This clone was seen just once. V usage is TRBV19 and J usage is TRBJ2-4; D is unclear. Germline loops: CDR1 LNHDA, CDR2 SQIVND (reference sequence). V was pared by 5 bases and J by 6 bases, with 14 bases between. This CDR3 has 14 residues. Here the CDR3 DNA reads TGTGCCAGTAGTTCGGTGGGTTCCGGAAACATTCAGTACTTC. Protein product: CASSSVGSGNIQYF.

This clone was seen many times. The chain combines TRBV4-1 with TRBJ1-1; D uncertain. V shed 2 bases and J shed 8 bases, with 12 bases lying between them. The CDR3 spans 13 residues. The germline gives CDR1 MGHRA, CDR2 YSYEKL. CDR3 sequence reads: CASSQWREEEAFF. As DNA, the CDR3 is TGCGCCAGCAGCCAATGGAGGGAGGAAGAAGCTTTCTTT.